Below are 26 T cell receptor beta chains sequenced from a single sample in a study of prognosis after radiotherapy for stage I lung cancer. Genomic DNA was the source, and TCR beta CDR3 was amplified from it by two-round multiplex PCR. Primers were specific to each TRBV and TRBJ gene in first-round PCR. MiXCR, applied by TCRdb to the multiplex PCR reads, yields one record per CDR3 protein. The table shows some 13,000 distinct CDR3 sequences, with roughly a third occurring only once. The sequencing here drew on PBMCs, taken before or after stereotactic body radiation therapy (not recorded which). The receptors were gathered from a donor older than 45 with non-small cell lung cancer.

As regards this clonotype: This probably arose from a read error, given a far larger clone one base away. The chain is built from TRBV6-9 and TRBJ2-3; 8 bases are a match to TRBD1. V was clipped by 10 bases and J by 7 bases; unmatched bases: 7. Germline V lookup: CDR1 MNHGY, CDR2 SVAAGI. The CDR3 has 12 residues. This chain's CDR3 is CATDRGEYTQYF. In DNA form, the CDR3 reads TGTGCCACCGACAGGGGAGAATATACGCAGTATTTT.

Concerning this clonotype itself: A read error is the likely source, as a far larger clone sits one nucleotide away. The chain has TRBV6-5 and TRBJ1-1; D uncertain. Germline lookup yields CDR1 MNHEY and CDR2 SVGAGI. The CDR3 has 11 amino acids. V was cut by 7 bases and J by 11 bases, with 14 bases left in between. The CDR3 region is CASTGPVGAFF. The DNA for the CDR3 is TGTGCCAGCACCGGTCCAGTAGGCGCTTTCTTT.

This clonotype has a count of ten or more. The chain has TRBV3-1 and TRBJ2-1; a weak D match, TRBD2 (5 bases). CDR3 size: 12 residues. CDR1 and CDR2 from the germline V gene are LGHDT and YNNKEL (reference sequence). Here the CDR3 reads CAVAKTYNEQFF. DNA of the CDR3: TGTGCAGTAGCGAAAACCTACAATGAGCAGTTCTTC.

The chain joins TRBV12-3 or TRBV12-4 to TRBJ2-2; 8 bases are shared with TRBD1. This CDR3 has 14 residues. V lost 5 bases and J lost 9; bases outside the gene matches: 8. CDR3 residues: CASSPLDRVRELFF. CDR3 DNA sequence: TGTGCCAGCAGTCCACTGGACAGGGTCCGGGAGCTGTTTTTT.

Ten or more counts support this clonotype. The chain joins TRBV7-6 to TRBJ2-1, with no clear D. V was trimmed by 4 bases and J by 1 base, leaving 17 bases between them. The CDR3 has 17 amino acids. The germline V gene encodes CDR1 SGHVS and CDR2 FNYEAQ. The CDR3 DNA reads as TGTGCCAGCAGCTCCAAGGGCCGCCGCAGTTCCTACAATGAGCAGTTCTTC. Protein sequence: CASSSKGRRSSYNEQFF.

This clonotype was counted many times. The chain has TRBV29-1 and TRBJ2-7; 11 nucleotides agree with TRBD1. V gave up 6 bases and J gave up 6 bases; unmatched junction bases: 4. Germline values: CDR1 SQVTM, CDR2 ANQGSEA. The CDR3 sequence is 12 residues long. CDR3 coding DNA: TGCAGCGTAGGGACAGGGGGTTTCGAGCAGTACTTC. Translation gives CSVGTGGFEQYF.

This clonotype was detected ten times or more. This sequence joins TRBV20-1 and TRBJ2-7; D is uncertain. V lost 6 bases, J lost 7 bases, and 7 bases lay in between. Germline-derived CDR1 and CDR2 are DFQATT and SNEGSKA (reference sequence). The CDR3 loop spans 9 amino acids. The CDR3 coding sequence is TGCAGTGCCGGACGGGAGCAGTACTTC. This codes for CSAGREQYF.

By share, this clonotype ranks as medium-sized. This chain uses TRBV6-1 with TRBJ2-7, with D possibly being TRBD1 (5 bases). This CDR3 region has 13 residues. Between the trimmed V and J ends, which lost 5 bases and 4 bases, there was a span of 12 bases. Germline CDR1 and CDR2: MNHNS and SASEGT. The DNA for the CDR3 is TGTGCCAGCAGTCAAGTTAGGGGTTACGAGCAGTACTTC. It codes for CASSQVRGYEQYF.

This clonotype was observed a few times. This may be a read error, as it is one base from a much larger clone. The rearrangement uses TRBV10-3 and TRBJ2-3; 10 nucleotides line up with TRBD2. Per the germline V gene, CDR1 is ENHRY and CDR2 is SYGVKD. There are 18 residues in the CDR3. As DNA, the CDR3 is TGTGCCACCAGTGCAGGAGCGGGAGGGCCTTTCGGCACAGATACGCAGTATTTT. Its translation is CATSAGAGGPFGTDTQYF.

This clonotype is categorized as medium-sized. The chain combines TRBV28 with TRBJ2-7, with TRBD2 matching 12 bases. CDR1 and CDR2 (germline): MDHEN, SYDVKM. The CDR3 is 15 residues long. The junction had 4 bases not matched to a gene; V was cut back by 3 bases and J by 4 bases. The CDR3 sequence: CASSLGLAGGYEQYF. CDR3 nucleotides: TGTGCCAGCAGTTTGGGGCTAGCGGGAGGGTACGAGCAGTACTTC. The full variable domain, in which reference TRBV28 and TRBJ2-7 provide the parts outside the CDR3, is DVKVTQSSRYLVKRTGEKVFLECVQDMDHENMFWYRQDPGLGLRLIYFSYDVKMKEKGDIPEGYSVSREKKERFSLILESASTNQTSMYLCASSLGLAGGYEQYFGPGTRLTVT.

Worth noting for this clonotype: This CDR3 is missing its conserved last phenylalanine or tryptophan, likely due to a read error. The chain couples TRBV19 to TRBJ2-7, with 7 positions matching TRBD1. J lost 1 base, V lost 11 bases, and 11 bases had no gene match. The length of the CDR3 is 14 residues. Germline CDR1 LNHDA, CDR2 SQIVND (reference sequence). The CDR3 nucleotides are TGTGCCGGTACCCCGGACAGGAGGTCCTACGAGCAGTACTCC. Protein sequence: CAGTPDRRSYEQYS.

On this clonotype: The junction and the germline gene differ at one end; a read error may be behind it. V gene TRBV28 combines with J gene TRBJ1-5; D unclear. CDR3 size: 12 residues. Germline lookup yields CDR1 MDHEN and CDR2 SYDVKM. The DNA for the CDR3 is TGTGCCAGCAGTTTACAGAATAAGCCCCAGCGTTTT. Its protein product is CASSLQNKPQRF. The variable domain in full, with the rest retrieved from reference TRBV28 and TRBJ1-5, is DVKVTQSSRYLVKRTGEKVFLECVQDMDHENMFWYRQDPGLGLRLIYFSYDVKMKEKGDIPEGYSVSREKKERFSLILESASTNQTSMYLCASSLQNKPQRFGDGTRLSIL.

This clonotype was observed at least ten times. The rearrangement joins TRBV9 to TRBJ2-5, with a weak D call TRBD2 (6 bases). Germline lookup yields CDR1 SGDLS and CDR2 YYNGEE. There are 13 residues in the CDR3. V lost 0 bases to trimming and J lost 4 bases, with 7 bases between them. CDR3 nucleotides: TGTGCCAGCAGCGTAGTGGAGGGAGAGACCCAGTACTTC. Its translation is CASSVVEGETQYF.

This chain joins TRBV5-5 and TRBJ1-5; TRBD1 might be the D (5 bases). The length of the CDR3 is 17 residues. The ends were cut back, 0 bases at V and 2 bases at J, with 15 bases in the middle. Germline CDR1 reads SGHKS; CDR2 reads YYEKEE (reference sequence). CDR3 loop: CASSLGPSTGGNQPQHF. As DNA, the CDR3 is TGTGCCAGCAGCTTGGGCCCCTCCACGGGGGGCAATCAGCCCCAGCATTTT.

This clonotype came up many times. The chain couples TRBV29-1 to TRBJ2-7, with TRBD2 identical over 7 bases. This CDR3 spans 17 amino acids. CDR1 and CDR2 (germline): SQVTM, ANQGSEA. The trim removed 4 bases at V and 7 bases at J, leaving 22 bases unmatched. CDR3 nucleotide sequence: TGCAGCGTTGGCTACGAACCCGTGATACTGGGGGGGAGGGAGCAGTACTTC. Amino acids: CSVGYEPVILGGREQYF.

Turning to this clonotype: This sequence may be a read error, since a much larger clone differs from it by one base. This sequence joins TRBV25-1 and TRBJ2-5; 8 nucleotides align to TRBD1. CDR3 length: 14 amino acids. Per the germline V gene, CDR1 is MGHDK and CDR2 is SYGVNS. The DNA for the CDR3 is TGTGCCATTCAGGGGTCAGGGGGCTGGGAGACCCATTACTTC. Its protein product is CAIQGSGGWETHYF.

The CDR3 spells CASTGLEGAAGNTIYF. The CDR3 DNA reads TGTGCCAGCACGGGGTTAGAGGGGGCCGCGGGAAACACCATATATTTT. The V gene is TRBV25-1, the J gene TRBJ1-3; 7 bases line up with TRBD1. The CDR3 contains 16 residues. CDR1 and CDR2 from the germline V gene are MGHDK and SYGVNS. After removal of 7 bases from V and 4 bases from J, the junction contained 13 bases not matched to a gene.

This clonotype was detected ten times or more. The chain couples TRBV19 to TRBJ1-2; D is ambiguous. V was shortened by 7 bases and J by 6 bases, with 18 bases between the two germline ends. The CDR3 consists of 14 residues. Germline assignment: CDR1 LNHDA and CDR2 SQIVND (reference sequence). CDR3 nucleotides: TGTGCCAGTACCCAAGGCAGGCCTGCGGATGGCTACACCTTC. Its translation: CASTQGRPADGYTF.

A note on this clonotype: This likely reflects a read error, since a far larger clone is one base away. The rearrangement joins TRBV6-4 to TRBJ2-2, with TRBD2 matching 10 bases. This CDR3 is built from 14 residues. Per germline, CDR1 MRHNA and CDR2 SNTAGT. V was clipped by 10 bases and J by 1 base; unmatched bases: 3. The CDR3 sequence is CATQREGNTGELFF. CDR3 nucleotide sequence: TGTGCCACCCAGCGGGAGGGGAACACCGGGGAGCTGTTTTTT.

Concerning this clonotype: It may be a read error: a sequence one base away is much more abundant. This chain joins TRBV10-3 and TRBJ1-2, with TRBD1 as a possible D gene (5 bases). With 11 bases removed from V and 8 bases from J, the gap between germline ends came to 18 bases. Germline values: CDR1 ENHRY, CDR2 SYGVKD. This CDR3 spans 12 amino acids. The chain's CDR3 is CASQEGRIGYTF. Written as DNA, the CDR3 is TGTGCCTCGCAGGAGGGACGGATCGGCTACACCTTC.

This clonotype was detected once. The junction departs from the called germline gene at one end, perhaps through a read error. V gene TRBV20-1 combines with J gene TRBJ2-2; D could derive from TRBD1 or TRBD2 (5 bases each). Looked up from germline, CDR1 is DFQATT and CDR2 is SNEGSKA (reference sequence). This CDR3 spans 13 amino acids. CDR3 in amino acids: CSALDSYTGEMLF. The CDR3 DNA reads TGCAGTGCTCTCGACAGTTACACCGGGGAGATGCTTTTT.

This clonotype was counted many times. The chain employs TRBV2 and TRBJ1-6; D call uncertain. The V end lost 6 bases, the J end lost 9 bases, and 15 bases lay between the germline ends. This CDR3 comprises 14 residues. CDR1 is SNHLY and CDR2 is FYNNEI in the germline V gene. For the CDR3, the DNA is TGTGCCAGCAGGGGCACCATAAAAAGTTCACCCCTCCACTTT. It yields the protein CASRGTIKSSPLHF.

Ten or more counts support this clonotype. The rearrangement uses TRBV7-9 and TRBJ1-6, with 7 positions matching TRBD1. After removal of 5 bases from V and 8 bases from J, the junction contained 3 bases not matched to a gene. The CDR3 contains 13 residues. CDR1 is SEHNR and CDR2 is FQNEAQ in the germline V gene (reference sequence). CDR3 nucleotides: TGTGCCAGCAGCCACGACAGGGATTCACCCCTCCACTTT. It codes for CASSHDRDSPLHF. The whole variable domain, remainder taken from reference TRBV7-9 and TRBJ1-6, is DTGVSQNPRHKITKRGQNVTFRCDPISEHNRLYWYRQTLGQGPEFLTYFQNEAQLEKSRLLSDRFSAERPKGSFSTLEIQRTEQGDSAMYLCASSHDRDSPLHFGNGTRLTVT.

Notes on this clonotype: One base separates it from a far larger clone, so it is likely a read error. The chain couples TRBV6-1 to TRBJ2-5, with 7 nucleotides matching TRBD2. Gene TRBJ2-1 matches the end of the DNA better, so the J call may be wrong. Germline CDR1 is MNHNS and CDR2 is SASEGT. This CDR3 comprises 13 residues. The CDR3 spells CASGRESCNEQFF. The CDR3 DNA follows: TGTGCCAGCGGGCGGGAGTCGTGCAATGAGCAGTTCTTC.

This clonotype has ten or more counts. Being one base from a much bigger clone, this may be a read error. Likely a read error: the CDR3 ends without its conserved phenylalanine or tryptophan. The chain employs TRBV5-5 and TRBJ1-5, with a weak D call TRBD1 (6 bases). CDR1 and CDR2 (germline): SGHKS, YYEKEE (reference sequence). Deletions cut 0 bases from V and 2 bases from J, with 18 bases between. This CDR3 spans 18 amino acids. CDR3 residues: CASSLGPSTGAGNQPQHL. The CDR3 DNA reads TGTGCCAGCAGCTTGGGCCCCTCCACGGGGGCTGGCAATCAGCCCCAGCATCTT.

To note about this clonotype: The CDR3 does not end in the conserved phenylalanine or tryptophan, so this is likely a read error. V gene TRBV13 combines with J gene TRBJ1-1, with D perhaps matching TRBD1 (5 bases). The CDR3 extends over 17 amino acids. Germline-derived CDR1 and CDR2 are PRHDT and FYEKMQ (reference sequence). For the CDR3, the DNA is TGTTCCAGCAGCTTATGGACACAGACCATCGAGGGGACTGAAGCTTTCTCT. Protein product: CSSSLWTQTIEGTEAFS.